These 28 T cell receptor beta chains were sequenced from one sample in a study of blood T cell repertoires in COVID-19. The repertoire was sequenced with immunoSEQ multiplex PCR; TCRdb's copy has only in-frame clones and lacks some. The repertoire includes a few hundred thousand clones, around 91% of them detected once, and about 2.1% sits in the top ten. Sequencing was performed on peripheral blood. The origin of the receptors is an older woman with COVID-19, enrolled during active disease.

This chain links TRBV4-2 with TRBJ1-3; D is undetermined. Between the trimmed V and J ends, which lost 4 bases and 0 bases, there was a span of 16 bases. The CDR3 loop spans 17 amino acids. CDR1 and CDR2 from the germline V gene are LGHNA and YNFKEQ. The CDR3 DNA sequence: TGTGCCAGCAGCCCTCTATCAGGCACACTCTCTGGAAACACCATATATTTT. It is translated as CASSPLSGTLSGNTIYF.

This sequence joins TRBV7-9 and TRBJ2-5; 8 bases are shared with TRBD2. Unmatched junction bases numbered 11, after V lost 8 bases and J lost 6 bases. This CDR3 spans 14 amino acids. Germline CDR1 is SEHNR and CDR2 is FQNEAQ (reference sequence). In DNA form, the CDR3 reads TGTGCCAGCCGCGCCGGGGGCGGGGGGCAGACCCAGTACTTC. This codes for CASRAGGGGQTQYF.

V is TRBV11-1 and J is TRBJ2-5; D may be TRBD1 (6 bases). V lost 3 bases, J lost 2 bases, and 16 bases lay in between. Germline CDR1 is SGHAT and CDR2 is FQDESV (reference sequence). The CDR3 contains 16 residues. The CDR3 DNA reads TGTGCCAGCAGCTTTCCAGGGGCTCCCGGACAAGAGACCCAGTACTTC. Translation: CASSFPGAPGQETQYF.

The chain recombines TRBV6-6 with TRBJ1-2; unclear D gene. V was trimmed by 6 bases and J by 4 bases, leaving 12 bases between them. Germline assignment: CDR1 MNHNY and CDR2 SVGAGI (reference sequence). CDR3 length: 13 amino acids. The CDR3 loop reads CASSSTALYGYTF. As DNA, the CDR3 is TGTGCCAGCAGCAGTACAGCACTCTATGGCTACACCTTC.

This clone was recorded once. The chain is built from TRBV5-1 and TRBJ2-1, with a tentative D call TRBD1 (6 bases). Germline assignment: CDR1 SGHRS and CDR2 YFSETQ. The CDR3 has 15 amino acids. The germline V and J ends were trimmed by 2 bases and 6 bases, with 15 bases remaining between them. The CDR3 loop reads CASSFGRGGGNEQFF. The CDR3 DNA sequence: TGCGCCAGCAGCTTTGGCAGGGGTGGGGGCAATGAGCAGTTCTTC.

V is TRBV12-3 or TRBV12-4 and J is TRBJ1-2, with unresolved D. This CDR3 is built from 12 residues. Trimming pared 6 bases from V and 2 bases from J, leaving 7 bases between. The CDR3 nucleotides are TGTGCCAGCAGCGTAGCGAACTATGGCTACACCTTC. This translates into CASSVANYGYTF.

The chain joins TRBV7-9 to TRBJ1-2; 8 nucleotides agree with TRBD1. The CDR3 contains 13 residues. Germline lookup yields CDR1 SEHNR and CDR2 FQNEAQ (reference sequence). V shed 5 bases, J shed 7 bases, and the junction held 6 bases outside the gene matches. The CDR3 loop is CASSLQGEVGYTF. In DNA form, the CDR3 reads TGTGCCAGCAGCCTACAGGGGGAGGTTGGCTACACCTTC. Full variable domain (missing parts from reference TRBV7-9 and TRBJ1-2): DTGVSQNPRHKITKRGQNVTFRCDPISEHNRLYWYRQTLGQGPEFLTYFQNEAQLEKSRLLSDRFSAERPKGSFSTLEIQRTEQGDSAMYLCASSLQGEVGYTFGSGTRLTVV.

The chain couples TRBV18 to TRBJ2-7; weak D call: TRBD1 (5 bases). The CDR3 extends over 13 amino acids. With 8 bases removed from V and 7 bases from J, the gap between germline ends came to 18 bases. The germline V gene encodes CDR1 KGHSH and CDR2 LQKENI. The CDR3 region has the DNA TGTGCCAGCCCTTATCCGGGCAGGGAAGAGCAGTACTTC. Protein product: CASPYPGREEQYF.

Notes on this clone: A junction boundary mismatches the germline segment, possibly from a read error. The rearrangement uses TRBV6-2 or TRBV6-3 and TRBJ1-6; 10 bases agree with TRBD1. The CDR3 consists of 15 residues. Per germline, CDR1 MNHEY and CDR2 SVGEGT. CDR3 sequence reads: CASSYLGQGNSPLHF. CDR3 DNA sequence: TGTGCCAGCAGCTACTTGGGACAGGGGAATTCACCCCTCCACTTT.

About this clone itself: This same CDR3 is encoded by further DNA sequences in the sample. This chain joins TRBV7-9 and TRBJ2-6, with D perhaps TRBD2 (5 bases). Germline assignment: CDR1 SEHNR and CDR2 FQNEAQ (reference sequence). This CDR3 has 15 residues. Deletions cut 1 base from V and 7 bases from J, with 11 bases between. The CDR3 spells CASSLEGAGANVLTF. The CDR3 DNA is TGTGCCAGCAGCTTAGAGGGAGCCGGAGCCAACGTCCTGACTTTC.

This clone was observed a single time. This chain joins TRBV6-5 and TRBJ1-2; 7 bases are shared with TRBD1. Germline-derived CDR1 and CDR2 are MNHEY and SVGAGI. The CDR3 has 13 residues. V gave up 8 bases and J gave up 1 base; unmatched junction bases: 4. The CDR3 region has the DNA TGTGCCAGCTCAGGGGGTTTTAACTATGGCTACACCTTC. Its translation: CASSGGFNYGYTF.

This rearrangement joins TRBV27 to TRBJ1-1, with D perhaps matching TRBD1 (6 bases). Germline V gene sequence: CDR1 MNHEY, CDR2 SMNVEV (reference sequence). This CDR3 is built from 14 residues. V was shortened by 3 bases and J by 1 base, with 9 bases between the two germline ends. The CDR3 region is CASSFVGQNTEAFF. CDR3 sequence (DNA): TGTGCCAGCAGTTTTGTGGGACAGAACACTGAAGCTTTCTTT.

This clone is a singleton in its sample. V gene TRBV7-2 combines with J gene TRBJ2-7; 8 positions match TRBD1. Trimming cost V 4 bases and J 2 bases; bases outside gene matches: 1. There are 13 residues in the CDR3. Germline V gene sequence: CDR1 SGHTA, CDR2 FQGNSA. CDR3 nucleotide sequence: TGTGCCAGCAGCTCAGGGGGCCCCTACGAGCAGTACTTC. This sequence encodes CASSSGGPYEQYF.

This chain joins TRBV7-2 and TRBJ1-4; 9 bases match TRBD1. Germline V gives CDR1 SGHTA, CDR2 FQGNSA. V was clipped by 5 bases and J by 0 bases; unmatched bases: 10. This CDR3 region has 18 residues. The CDR3: CASSPRDRDYTTNEKLFF. The CDR3 DNA is TGTGCCAGCAGCCCGAGGGACAGGGATTATACAACTAATGAAAAACTGTTTTTT.

The CDR3 sequence: CASSFLGLDYGYTF. In nucleotides, the CDR3 is TGCGCCAGCAGCTTCCTGGGACTAGACTATGGCTACACCTTC. This chain connects TRBV5-1 to TRBJ1-2; possibly TRBD1 for D (5 bases). Looked up from germline, CDR1 is SGHRS and CDR2 is YFSETQ. Trimming removed 2 bases from V and 3 bases from J, with 11 bases in between. This CDR3 is 14 amino acids long.

J is TRBJ2-7 and V is TRBV5-1; 7 bases align to TRBD1. J lost 3 bases, V lost 0 bases, and 3 bases had no gene match. The CDR3 is 14 amino acids. Germline CDR1 reads SGHRS; CDR2 reads YFSETQ. CDR3 sequence reads: CASSLVPGGYEQYF. The CDR3 nucleotides are TGCGCCAGCAGCTTGGTCCCAGGGGGCTACGAGCAGTACTTC.

CDR3 coding DNA: TGTGCCAGCAGAACAAGCGGGGCAACCTACAATGAGCAGTTCTTC. Translation gives CASRTSGATYNEQFF. The gene calls are TRBV2 and TRBJ2-1, with 7 positions matching TRBD2. Trimming at V came to 6 bases and at J to 2 bases, leaving 7 bases not matched to a gene. CDR3 length equals 15 residues. Germline CDR1 and CDR2: SNHLY and FYNNEI.

The V gene is TRBV7-2, the J gene TRBJ1-5, with a weak D call TRBD1 (6 bases). Germline CDR1 and CDR2: SGHTA and FQGNSA. This CDR3 spans 16 amino acids. Between the trimmed V and J ends, which lost 1 base and 2 bases, there was a span of 12 bases. The CDR3: CASSLGQGWGNQPQHF. The CDR3 DNA follows: TGTGCCAGCAGCTTAGGTCAGGGGTGGGGCAATCAGCCCCAGCATTTT.

The genes are TRBV5-1 and TRBJ1-2; TRBD1 matches at 8 bases. The J segment lost 4 bases and the V segment lost 3 bases, leaving 8 bases of the junction unmatched. The germline CDR1 and CDR2 sequences are SGHRS and YFSETQ. The CDR3 is 15 amino acids. The CDR3 DNA reads TGCGCCAGCAGCTCGGGACAGGCTCTTTCCTATGGCTACACCTTC. Translated, it gives CASSSGQALSYGYTF.

This sequence joins TRBV5-1 and TRBJ2-5, with 8 bases matching TRBD2. Germline values: CDR1 SGHRS, CDR2 YFSETQ. The CDR3 covers 17 residues. Unmatched junction bases numbered 16, after V lost 4 bases and J lost 5 bases. The CDR3 DNA reads as TGCGCCAGCAGCCCGGGGGCCGGGGGGGGCTCCTCGGAGACCCAGTACTTC. Residues: CASSPGAGGGSSETQYF.

This sequence joins TRBV5-4 and TRBJ2-7; 9 bases are shared with TRBD2. Germline CDR1 and CDR2: SGHNT and YYREEE (reference sequence). Germline trimming cut 4 bases from V and 6 bases from J; bases unmatched to any gene: 11. This CDR3 comprises 15 residues. The CDR3 DNA is TGTGCCAGCAGCACTGCGGGGGGGGGAGTTCGCGAGCAGTACTTC. Translating gives CASSTAGGGVREQYF.

A single count supports this clone. The chain has TRBV2 and TRBJ1-3, with 7 nucleotides matching TRBD1. CDR1 is SNHLY and CDR2 is FYNNEI in the germline V gene. Unmatched junction bases numbered 6, after V lost 7 bases and J lost 0 bases. The CDR3 totals 15 residues. The CDR3 region is CASNRDSSSGNTIYF. DNA for the CDR3: TGTGCCAGCAATCGGGACAGCAGCTCTGGAAACACCATATATTTT.

V usage is TRBV7-2 and J usage is TRBJ1-5, with TRBD1 identical over 7 bases. The CDR3 has 14 amino acids. The J segment lost 5 bases and the V segment lost 8 bases, leaving 9 bases of the junction unmatched. Germline V gene data show CDR1 as SGHTA and CDR2 as FQGNSA. This CDR3 reads CASAHDRDYQPQHF. The CDR3 region has the DNA TGTGCCAGCGCCCATGACAGGGACTATCAGCCCCAGCATTTT.

This clone was observed once. This chain joins TRBV5-6 and TRBJ1-2; 9 nucleotides align to TRBD1. J lost 7 bases, V lost 3 bases, and 13 bases had no gene match. Germline CDR1 and CDR2: SGHDT and YYEEEE. The CDR3 is 16 residues long. The CDR3 spells CASSWGVGQGSAGYTF. In DNA form, the CDR3 reads TGTGCCAGCAGCTGGGGGGTGGGACAGGGTTCGGCTGGCTACACCTTC.

The chain is built from TRBV7-9 and TRBJ1-6; TRBD1 matches 7 bases. The V gene's germline CDR1 is SEHNR and CDR2 FQNEAQ (reference sequence). V was clipped by 5 bases and J by 3 bases; unmatched bases: 7. This CDR3 has 16 residues. The CDR3 spells CASSIGQARYNSPLHF. The CDR3 DNA sequence: TGTGCCAGCAGCATAGGACAGGCCCGCTATAATTCACCCCTCCACTTT.

The V call is TRBV5-1, the J call TRBJ2-7; TRBD2 is a possible D gene (6 bases). Trimming pared 4 bases from V and 1 base from J, leaving 15 bases between. Germline CDR1 reads SGHRS; CDR2 reads YFSETQ. The CDR3 is 15 amino acids. CDR3 DNA sequence: TGCGCCAGCAGCCCGGTGCGGGGAGCATCCTACGAGCAGTACTTC. Its protein is CASSPVRGASYEQYF.

This clone was counted once. The rearrangement uses TRBV10-3 and TRBJ2-5; 12 bases are a match to TRBD1. Germline CDR1 is ENHRY and CDR2 is SYGVKD. V shed 6 bases and J 5 bases; nucleotides not matched to a gene: 1. This CDR3 region has 13 residues. The CDR3 coding sequence is TGTGCCATCAGGGGACAGGGGGCTGAGACCCAGTACTTC. Translated, it gives CAIRGQGAETQYF.

In the case of this clone: At the DNA level, this CDR3 is encoded by other sequences in the same sample as well. This chain uses TRBV3-1 (or the pseudogene TRBV3-2) with TRBJ1-2; TRBD1 might be the D (5 bases). Germline values: CDR1 LGHDT, CDR2 YNNKEL (reference sequence). CDR3 length: 13 amino acids. The ends were cut back, 4 bases at V and 3 bases at J, with 9 bases in the middle. The chain's CDR3 is CASSPTGDYGYTF. In DNA, the CDR3 is TGTGCCAGCAGCCCTACAGGAGACTATGGCTACACCTTC.